The 18 T cell receptor beta chains listed next were all sequenced from one sample in a study of patients and donors after allogeneic stem cell transplantation. TCRdb re-analysed the RT-PCR reads in MiXCR, keeping a single row per CDR3 protein. The sample has about 150,000 distinct CDR3 sequences, approximately 40% seen once; the top ten hold about 50%. Sequences were obtained from blood, either unsorted or a sorted T cell fraction (not recorded which). Receptor source: a human donor who was either an allogeneic HSCT recipient or a stem cell or donor lymphocyte infusion donor (not recorded which). It is not recorded whose cells these are; they may come from a transplant donor.

This clonotype has only a few counts. The chain is built from TRBV4-1 and TRBJ1-6, with D possibly being TRBD1 (5 bases). This CDR3 region has 18 residues. Germline V lookup: CDR1 MGHRA, CDR2 YSYEKL. Deletions cut 0 bases from V and 8 bases from J, with 20 bases between. As DNA, the CDR3 is TGCGCCAGCAGCCAAGATGGAGGTATGGGCAGGGCCCATTCACCCCTCCACTTT. The encoded protein is CASSQDGGMGRAHSPLHF.

The chain joins TRBV12-3 or TRBV12-4 to TRBJ2-3, with D possibly being TRBD2 (6 bases). V was trimmed by 5 bases and J by 5 bases, leaving 11 bases between them. There are 13 residues in the CDR3. CDR3 residues: CASSIGTLDTQYF. As DNA, the CDR3 is TGTGCCAGCAGTATCGGGACTCTAGATACGCAGTATTTT.

The V and J genes are TRBV28 and TRBJ2-7, with 7 bases lining up with TRBD2. V shed 6 bases and J 3 bases; nucleotides not matched to a gene: 5. Germline V gene data show CDR1 as MDHEN and CDR2 as SYDVKM. CDR3 length: 13 amino acids. For the CDR3, the DNA is TGTGCCAGCAGGGGGGGGACCTACTACGAGCAGTACGTC. This sequence encodes CASRGGTYYEQYV.

This clonotype appeared a few times. This sequence joins TRBV12-3 or TRBV12-4 and TRBJ2-1; TRBD2 aligns across 10 bases. J was trimmed by 3 bases and V by 6 bases; bases with no gene match: 2. The CDR3 is 14 amino acids. DNA for the CDR3: TGTGCCAGCAGGGAGCGGGGGGGCTACAATGAGCAGTTCTTC. Translated, it gives CASRERGGYNEQFF.

This chain connects TRBV20-1 to TRBJ1-1, with D maybe TRBD1 (5 bases). Looked up from germline, CDR1 is DFQATT and CDR2 is SNEGSKA (reference sequence). V lost 5 bases, J lost 4 bases, and 14 bases lay in between. CDR3 length: 13 amino acids. The CDR3 nucleotides are TGCAGTGCTCCCGGACAAGTGGGCACTGAAGCTTTCTTT. This codes for CSAPGQVGTEAFF.

This clonotype was counted a few times. V gene TRBV12-3 or TRBV12-4 combines with J gene TRBJ1-1, with 9 bases lining up with TRBD1. The CDR3 is 15 residues long. Trimming removed 6 bases from V and 4 bases from J; junction bases left unmatched: 9. CDR3 nucleotides: TGTGCCAGCAGCCCCAACAGGGGGCGACGCACTGAAGCTTTCTTT. Residues: CASSPNRGRRTEAFF.

This clonotype was detected a few times. The chain carries TRBV29-1 and TRBJ1-1, with 8 bases identical to TRBD1. Germline-derived CDR1 and CDR2 are SQVTM and ANQGSEA. J lost 0 bases, V lost 4 bases, and 4 bases had no gene match. The CDR3 contains 14 residues. CDR3 bases: TGCAGCGTTGTACAGGGGGTGGTGAACACTGAAGCTTTCTTT. Translation gives CSVVQGVVNTEAFF.

Only a few counts were recorded for this clonotype. The CDR3 bases are TGCAGCGTGGGCACCTACGAGCAGTACTTC. Amino acid sequence: CSVGTYEQYF. The chain is built from TRBV29-1 and TRBJ2-7; D unclear. This CDR3 has 10 amino acids. Trimming removed 6 bases at V and 2 bases at J, with 5 bases between. Germline values: CDR1 SQVTM, CDR2 ANQGSEA.

The chain uses TRBV5-1 and TRBJ1-1; 8 bases fit TRBD1. The germline gives CDR1 SGHRS, CDR2 YFSETQ. The CDR3 spans 15 residues. V dropped 3 bases and J dropped 1; count of bases not matched to a gene: 5. CDR3 coding DNA: TGCGCCAGCAGCTCTACAGGGGGAGAGAACACTGAAGCTTTCTTT. Its protein product is CASSSTGGENTEAFF.

This clonotype was detected a few times. This rearrangement joins TRBV9 to TRBJ2-1, with D uncertain. Germline values: CDR1 SGDLS, CDR2 YYNGEE. Trimming shortened V by 3 bases and J by 0 bases, and 7 bases separated the two germline ends. The CDR3 is 14 amino acids. The CDR3 DNA reads as TGTGCCAGCAGCGCGACCGGCTCCTACAATGAGCAGTTCTTC. Its protein product is CASSATGSYNEQFF.

This rearrangement joins TRBV28 to TRBJ1-6; D might be TRBD1 (5 bases). CDR3 length: 16 residues. V gave up 6 bases and J gave up 7 bases, with 19 bases separating them. Germline lookup yields CDR1 MDHEN and CDR2 SYDVKM. CDR3 sequence (DNA): TGTGCCAGCAGCCCCGGGGGTAACGGGAAAAATTCACCCCTCCACTTT. Protein sequence: CASSPGGNGKNSPLHF. Together with reference TRBV28 and TRBJ1-6, the CDR3 gives the full variable domain: DVKVTQSSRYLVKRTGEKVFLECVQDMDHENMFWYRQDPGLGLRLIYFSYDVKMKEKGDIPEGYSVSREKKERFSLILESASTNQTSMYLCASSPGGNGKNSPLHFGNGTRLTVT.

The chain carries TRBV7-9 and TRBJ2-3, with TRBD1 matching 8 bases. Trimming at V came to 3 bases and at J to 3 bases, leaving 2 bases not matched to a gene. The germline CDR1 and CDR2 sequences are SEHNR and FQNEAQ (reference sequence). The CDR3 covers 14 residues. CDR3 nucleotide sequence: TGTGCCAGCAGCTTCCGACAGGGGACAGATACGCAGTATTTT. This encodes CASSFRQGTDTQYF.

The chain employs TRBV20-1 and TRBJ1-5; maybe TRBD1 (5 bases). From germline, CDR1 is DFQATT and CDR2 SNEGSKA (reference sequence). The CDR3 consists of 16 residues. Trimming removed 4 bases at V and 8 bases at J, with 24 bases between. The DNA for the CDR3 is TGCAGTGCTATACGACCTAGGGACCGAACAGTAAAGCCCCAGCATTTT. This sequence encodes CSAIRPRDRTVKPQHF.

The chain uses TRBV12-3 or TRBV12-4 and TRBJ1-2, with D possibly being TRBD1 (6 bases). Trimming took off 5 bases at V and 4 bases at J, with 14 bases between the two ends. The CDR3 spans 14 residues. The CDR3 spells CASSPGAVGYGYTF. The DNA of the CDR3 is TGTGCCAGCAGTCCAGGGGCGGTTGGCTATGGCTACACCTTC.

This clonotype has a count of ten or more. V gene TRBV12-3 or TRBV12-4 combines with J gene TRBJ1-3; D is perhaps TRBD1 (6 bases). V gave up 6 bases and J gave up 4 bases, with 13 bases separating them. This CDR3 is 14 amino acids long. Written as DNA, the CDR3 is TGTGCCAGCAGCCCGGGACACTCCGGAAACACCATATATTTT. It encodes CASSPGHSGNTIYF.

The rearrangement uses TRBV9 and TRBJ2-7, with a possible D match to TRBD1 (5 bases). Trimming cost V 9 bases and J 6 bases, with 13 bases left between them. CDR1 and CDR2 (germline): SGDLS, YYNGEE. CDR3 size: 11 residues. The CDR3 reads CATRQGCEQYF. DNA for the CDR3: TGTGCCACCCGGCAGGGCTGCGAGCAGTACTTC.

The V gene is TRBV20-1, the J gene TRBJ1-2, with D tentatively TRBD1 (5 bases). The CDR3 totals 12 residues. Between the trimmed V and J ends, which lost 7 bases and 6 bases, there was a span of 15 bases. Germline CDR1 DFQATT, CDR2 SNEGSKA (reference sequence). CDR3 sequence: CSVTEGRDGYTF. The CDR3 nucleotides read TGCAGTGTTACGGAGGGGAGAGATGGCTACACCTTC.

This clonotype was seen more than once but under ten times. V usage is TRBV29-1 and J usage is TRBJ1-1, with a weak D call TRBD1 (5 bases). The CDR3 contains 14 residues. From germline, CDR1 is SQVTM and CDR2 ANQGSEA. The ends were cut back, 2 bases at V and 5 bases at J, with 15 bases in the middle. CDR3 in amino acids: CSVESEGPVTEAFF. In DNA, the CDR3 is TGCAGCGTTGAAAGCGAGGGGCCGGTTACTGAAGCTTTCTTT. The entire variable domain, with the rest obtained from reference TRBV29-1 and TRBJ1-1, is as follows: SAVISQKPSRDICQRGTSLTIQCQVDSQVTMMFWYRQQPGQSLTLIATANQGSEATYESGFVIDKFPISRPNLTFSTLTVSNMSPEDSSIYLCSVESEGPVTEAFFGQGTRLTVV.